What follows is one T cell receptor (beta chain) and its context. Its antigen target is currently unknown. No qualities accompany the bases; no much larger clone lies one base away. For this chain, trimming is 5 bases at the V end and 0 bases at the J end, and the number of junction bases without a gene match is 6. The CDR3 numbers 15 residues from cysteine through phenylalanine. Just the 45-base CDR3 DNA is kept, in frame starting at base 1. The germline V gene encodes CDR1 PRHDT and CDR2 FYEKMQ (reference sequence). These data belong to a study of blood T cells in healthy people across ages (dated by TCRdb to 2015 to 2017). About the full investigation: In model experiments, template switching captured about one uniquely barcoded TCR beta cDNA molecule for every two T cells. To track age-related changes in TCR beta repertoire diversity, the study relied on deep sequencing normalized with unique cDNA molecular identifiers. Donors were grouped into four age groups: young (average about 15 years), middle-aged (39), aged (62) and long-lived (82). To avoid experimental bias, donors of different ages were randomly spread across the sequencing lanes. The study analyzed two additional independent replicas of 1 million unique cDNA reads from the same blood draw for two donors, one aged 18 to 30 and one aged 80 or older.

The donors were about 40 Caucasian individuals from Russia, aged roughly 6 to 100 years, who were systemically healthy. About 9.8 milliliters of peripheral blood were drawn from each donor into EDTA-treated Vacutainer tubes. PBMCs were isolated by Ficoll-Paque density-gradient centrifugation, with at least 6 million obtained per sample. Total RNA was extracted from PBMCs with Trizol reagent, with at least 5.5 micrograms obtained per sample. Naive CD45RAhigh/CD27high T cell percentages were measured by flow cytometry on a PBMC aliquot from every donor. Receptor amplification or capture employed 5' RACE. The second PCR ran for roughly 7 to 11 cycles and used a J-beta primer mix along with a sample-barcoded 5' primer. Each TCR beta cDNA molecule received a unique molecular identifier from a template-switch 5' adaptor carrying 12 random nucleotides. Each sample yielded at least 3 million CDR3-containing paired-end reads. All of the RNA was converted into first-strand cDNA using the Mint cDNA synthesis kit, with a TRBC-specific oligonucleotide serving as the primer. All cDNA was treated with uracil-DNA glycosylase and then went through a first 18-cycle PCR with the universal primers M1SS and BC2_uni_R. Concerning the study's data processing: Normalization of each sample was performed by random selection of 1 million high-quality reads, each carrying a distinct molecular identifier. Instead of being binned into consensus sequences, reads that shared molecular identifiers were thrown out. MiTCR, set to a Q25 quality threshold and the strictest error-elimination algorithm, was used for CDR3 identification, clonotype clustering and error correction. Lower-bound total TCR beta diversity was estimated with a nonparametric unseen species model using Euler transformation. TCRdb's own reprocessing of the public reads used fastp at Q25 and MiXCR and kept productive beta chains. Rows are combined by CDR3 protein, so each entry shows the most common genes and DNA. Clone size and V and J calls follow TCRdb, not the original study. This sample comprises some 1.8 million distinct CDR3 sequences, roughly two fifths of them detected only once. The ten largest clones represent roughly 23% of the sample.

Findings and caveats that apply to the study as a whole: Conclusive comparison of naive and antigen-experienced compartments was prevented by the profiling of bulk unsorted PBMCs. There was a strong correlation between observed TCR beta diversity and the percentage of naive T cells measured by flow cytometry. Compared with the aged group, the long-lived group had more naive CD4+ T cells, fewer expanded clones and increased TCR diversity, suggesting age selection. As age increased, observed TCR beta diversity per million T cells dropped in a roughly linear way, and a significant reduction was already evident by age roughly 36. Because the CMV infection status of the donors was unknown, age-related changes in expanded clonotypes may potentially have been confounded. Estimates of total diversity based on one million sequenced T cells were considered lower bounds and underestimates.

The receptor chain draws on TRBV13 and TRBJ2-7; 8 bases in the middle match TRBD1. The material sequenced was blood. The clonotype was recovered from a human donor in good health. The CDR3 protein: CASSDRTGPSYEQYF. The nucleotide sequence is given as TGTGCCAGCAGCGATCGGACAGGGCCCTCCTACGAGCAGTACTTC.